The 20 T cell receptor beta chains below come from one sample, sequenced in a study of blood T cell repertoires in COVID-19 (dated by TCRdb to 2019 to 2021). The library was prepared using the immunoSEQ multiplex PCR assay. TCRdb obtained this table from immuneACCESS and retained in-frame rearrangements with V and J assigned. These tables miss some clones; where compared with another copy, unresolved V genes account for less than half of the shortfall, and the remainder is unexplained. Present in this sample are about 250,000 clones, approximately 82% of which were seen just once. The ten top clones hold approximately 4.9% of the sample. Specimen: peripheral blood. The receptors come from a woman of 80 years or more with active or convalescent COVID-19.

This chain links TRBV21-1 with TRBJ1-5. TRBV21-1 is recorded as a pseudogene. CDR3 length equals 13 residues. CDR3 nucleotide sequence: TGTGCCAGCTATTTGGCGGACAATCAGCCCCAGCATTTT. It codes for CASYLADNQPQHF.

The rearrangement joins TRBV11-2 to TRBJ1-4; D is unclear. V lost 4 bases to trimming and J lost 7 bases, with 19 bases between them. Germline V CDR1 and CDR2: SGHAT, FQNNGV. This CDR3 contains 16 residues. The CDR3 region has the DNA TGTGCCAGCAGCTCCCGGCAGGTCAGAGATCTTGAAAAACTGTTTTTT. Amino acid sequence: CASSSRQVRDLEKLFF.

This chain joins TRBV19 and TRBJ1-2, with 9 bases matching TRBD1. The CDR3 extends over 14 amino acids. Germline V gives CDR1 LNHDA, CDR2 SQIVND (reference sequence). The junction had 4 bases not matched to a gene; V was cut back by 4 bases and J by 4 bases. CDR3 DNA sequence: TGTGCCAGTAGTACTACAGGGGGCCTCTATGGCTACACCTTC. It translates to CASSTTGGLYGYTF.

In regard to this clone: One end of the junction varies from germline; a read error may be responsible. This rearrangement joins TRBV3-1 (or the pseudogene TRBV3-2) to TRBJ1-2, with TRBD1 matching 7 bases. The CDR3 sequence is 12 residues long. CDR1 LGHDT and CDR2 YNNKEL come from the germline V gene (reference sequence). CDR3 coding DNA: TGTGCCAGCAGCCAAGGCACGGCAGGGGGTTCGTTC. Its protein is CASSQGTAGGSF.

The chain couples TRBV27 to TRBJ1-1; unclear D gene. The V end was cut by 4 bases, the J end by 6 bases, with 12 bases between. The CDR3 has 13 residues. Per the germline V gene, CDR1 is MNHEY and CDR2 is SMNVEV (reference sequence). Here the CDR3 reads CASSSGVGPEAFF. The DNA of the CDR3 is TGTGCCAGCAGTTCGGGAGTAGGCCCTGAAGCTTTCTTT.

This clone has more than one count but fewer than ten. The chain couples TRBV7-6 to TRBJ2-2, with 12 bases fitting TRBD2. The CDR3 totals 15 residues. Germline V gives CDR1 SGHVS, CDR2 FNYEAQ. The J segment lost 4 bases and the V segment lost 4 bases, leaving 1 base of the junction unmatched. The CDR3 DNA reads as TGTGCCAGCAGCTCTAGCGGGAGGGGCACCGGGGAGCTGTTTTTT. This codes for CASSSSGRGTGELFF.

The chain is built from TRBV5-1 and TRBJ2-3; D not certain. The CDR3 loop spans 14 amino acids. Trimming removed 2 bases at V and 1 base at J, with 8 bases between. Germline V lookup: CDR1 SGHRS, CDR2 YFSETQ. As DNA, the CDR3 is TGCGCCAGCAGCTTTGAGAAACGCACAGATACGCAGTATTTT. Residues: CASSFEKRTDTQYF.

The rearrangement links TRBV2 to TRBJ2-2; D gene uncertain. Trimming took 5 bases from V and 1 from J, leaving 14 bases between them. This CDR3 comprises 16 residues. The germline gives CDR1 SNHLY, CDR2 FYNNEI. CDR3: CASSYQQAMNTGELFF. The CDR3 bases are TGTGCCAGCAGTTACCAGCAGGCTATGAACACCGGGGAGCTGTTTTTT. Combining the CDR3 with reference TRBV2 and TRBJ2-2 gives the whole variable domain EPEVTQTPSHQVTQMGQEVILRCVPISNHLYFYWYRQILGQKVEFLVSFYNNEISEKSEIFDDQFSVERPDGSNFTLKIRSTKLEDSAMYFCASSYQQAMNTGELFFGEGSRLTVL.

The chain recombines TRBV28 with TRBJ1-3; weak D call: TRBD1 (5 bases). This CDR3 contains 15 residues. The V end lost 7 bases, the J end lost 4 bases, and 17 bases lay between the germline ends. Germline V lookup: CDR1 MDHEN, CDR2 SYDVKM. CDR3 sequence reads: CASTLGAGRGNTIYF. In nucleotides, the CDR3 is TGTGCCAGCACCCTAGGGGCGGGACGGGGAAACACCATATATTTT.

This chain uses TRBV28 with TRBJ1-5; 7 positions match TRBD1. The ends lost 6 bases at V and 5 bases at J; junction bases unmatched: 7. This CDR3 has 14 amino acids. Germline CDR1 MDHEN, CDR2 SYDVKM. In DNA, the CDR3 is TGTGCCAGCAGAGGCAGGGGGGTAGATCAGCCCCAGCATTTT. It codes for CASRGRGVDQPQHF.

In this sample, this clone turned up once. This chain connects TRBV5-6 to TRBJ2-5; TRBD2 matches 8 bases. This CDR3 has 16 residues. Germline CDR1 SGHDT, CDR2 YYEEEE. V gave up 3 bases and J gave up 1 base; unmatched junction bases: 8. The chain's CDR3 is CASSWGREGPQETQYF. The CDR3 nucleotides read TGTGCCAGCAGCTGGGGCCGGGAGGGGCCCCAAGAGACCCAGTACTTC.

The J gene is TRBJ1-6, the V gene TRBV5-1; 8 nucleotides line up with TRBD1. CDR1 is SGHRS and CDR2 is YFSETQ in the germline V gene. After removal of 6 bases from V and 8 bases from J, the junction contained 13 bases not matched to a gene. There are 16 residues in the CDR3. CDR3 coding DNA: TGCGCCAGCACCCTGGAAGGGGCAGGGGGCTATTCACCCCTCCACTTT. This gives the protein CASTLEGAGGYSPLHF.

This rearrangement joins TRBV29-1 to TRBJ2-1; 7 bases map to TRBD1. The CDR3 spans 13 residues. CDR1 SQVTM and CDR2 ANQGSEA come from the germline V gene. J was trimmed by 4 bases and V by 6 bases; bases with no gene match: 6. The CDR3 nucleotides are TGCAGCGTCGCCTTGGGACAGTACAATGAGCAGTTCTTC. This gives the protein CSVALGQYNEQFF.

The sample holds one count of this clone. This sequence joins TRBV9 and TRBJ2-7, with TRBD2 matching 10 bases. V lost 5 bases, J lost 4 bases, and 12 bases stayed unmatched. This CDR3 has 16 residues. Germline V gene lookup returns CDR1 SGDLS and CDR2 YYNGEE. CDR3 in amino acids: CASSVGASGSGYEQYF. For the CDR3, the DNA is TGTGCCAGCAGTGTGGGGGCTAGCGGGAGTGGGTACGAGCAGTACTTC.

This chain joins TRBV19 and TRBJ2-7, with 13 positions matching TRBD2. The CDR3 runs 14 residues. The junction had 6 bases not matched to a gene; V was cut back by 9 bases and J by 4 bases. The germline gives CDR1 LNHDA, CDR2 SQIVND (reference sequence). The CDR3 bases are TGTGCCAGCGCGGGACTAGCGGGAAATTACGAGCAGTACTTC. Translating it yields CASAGLAGNYEQYF.

This chain joins TRBV29-1 and TRBJ2-7; 7 bases are shared with TRBD2. In germline, CDR1 is SQVTM, CDR2 ANQGSEA. Trimming removed 4 bases from V and 5 bases from J; junction bases left unmatched: 11. The CDR3 contains 14 residues. CDR3 loop: CSVGMGGISDEQYF. In DNA form, the CDR3 reads TGCAGCGTTGGCATGGGGGGGATTAGTGACGAGCAGTACTTC.

This chain joins TRBV24-1 and TRBJ2-3, with 10 positions matching TRBD1. The CDR3 runs to 17 residues. V was pared by 7 bases and J by 5 bases, with 14 bases of the junction left unmatched. The germline gives CDR1 KGHDR, CDR2 SFDVKD. This CDR3 reads CATSGRIPGTGEDTQYF. The CDR3 DNA reads as TGTGCCACCAGCGGGAGGATTCCCGGGACAGGGGAAGATACGCAGTATTTT.

The rearrangement joins TRBV5-1 to TRBJ2-3; D might be TRBD2 (5 bases). The CDR3 length is 15 residues. The germline CDR1 and CDR2 sequences are SGHRS and YFSETQ. V lost 3 bases and J lost 2, with 13 bases in between. CDR3 nucleotide sequence: TGCGCCAGCAGCTCACTAGTCTCTTACACAGATACGCAGTATTTT. Encoded protein: CASSSLVSYTDTQYF.

The chain has TRBV7-8 and TRBJ1-2; 9 bases match TRBD1. Losses at the gene ends were 1 base for V and 8 bases for J; bases not matched to a gene: 5. The CDR3 covers 14 residues. The germline V gene has CDR1 SGHVS and CDR2 FQNEAQ. The CDR3 DNA reads as TGTGCCAGCAGCTTAGAGGGACAGGGATTCGGCTACACCTTC. As protein: CASSLEGQGFGYTF.

The chain combines TRBV2 with TRBJ1-3; 8 bases line up with TRBD1. Germline CDR1 reads SNHLY; CDR2 reads FYNNEI. The CDR3 has 14 amino acids. V lost 8 bases, J lost 4 bases, and 7 bases stayed unmatched. CDR3 bases: TGTGCCAGCTGTCAGGGGGCGGGAGGAAACACCATATATTTT. Protein product: CASCQGAGGNTIYF.